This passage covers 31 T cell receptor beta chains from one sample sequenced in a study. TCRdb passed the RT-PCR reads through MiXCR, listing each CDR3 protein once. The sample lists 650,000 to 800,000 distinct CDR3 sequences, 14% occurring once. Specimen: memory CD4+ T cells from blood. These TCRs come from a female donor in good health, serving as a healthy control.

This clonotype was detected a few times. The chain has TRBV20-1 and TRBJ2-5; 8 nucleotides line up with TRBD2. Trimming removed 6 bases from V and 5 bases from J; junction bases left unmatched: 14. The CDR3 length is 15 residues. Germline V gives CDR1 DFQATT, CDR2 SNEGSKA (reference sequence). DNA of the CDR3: TGCAGTGCAGTGGGCGGGGGGCCGGGCCGGGAGACCCAGTACTTC. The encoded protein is CSAVGGGPGRETQYF.

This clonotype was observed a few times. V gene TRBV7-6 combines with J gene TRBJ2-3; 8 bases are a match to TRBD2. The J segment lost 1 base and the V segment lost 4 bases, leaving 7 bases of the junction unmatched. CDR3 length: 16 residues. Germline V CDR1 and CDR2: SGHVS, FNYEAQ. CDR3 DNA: TGTGCCAGCAGCTCTCCGGGGACTAGGGGCACAGATACGCAGTATTTT. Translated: CASSSPGTRGTDTQYF.

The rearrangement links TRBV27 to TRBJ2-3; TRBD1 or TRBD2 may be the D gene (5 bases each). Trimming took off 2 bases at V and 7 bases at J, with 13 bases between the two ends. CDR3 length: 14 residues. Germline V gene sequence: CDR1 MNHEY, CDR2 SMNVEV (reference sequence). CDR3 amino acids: CASSLTGTRNTQYF. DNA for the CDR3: TGTGCCAGCAGTTTAACGGGGACGAGGAATACGCAGTATTTT.

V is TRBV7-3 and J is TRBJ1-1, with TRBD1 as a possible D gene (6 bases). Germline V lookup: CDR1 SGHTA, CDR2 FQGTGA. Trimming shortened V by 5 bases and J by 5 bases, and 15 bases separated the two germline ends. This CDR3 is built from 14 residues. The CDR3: CASSTRAGETEAFF. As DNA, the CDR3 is TGTGCCAGCAGCACTAGGGCAGGGGAAACTGAAGCTTTCTTT. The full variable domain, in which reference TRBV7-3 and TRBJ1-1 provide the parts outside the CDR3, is GAGVSQTPSNKVTEKGKYVELRCDPISGHTALYWYRQSLGQGPEFLIYFQGTGAADDSGLPNDRFFAVRPEGSVSTLKIQRTERGDSAVYLCASSTRAGETEAFFGQGTRLTVV.

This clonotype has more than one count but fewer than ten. In nucleotides, the CDR3 is TGTGCCAGCAGCTCCCACTACGGGGACTATGGCTACACCTTC. Protein sequence: CASSSHYGDYGYTF. This chain connects TRBV7-2 to TRBJ1-2; D uncertain. CDR1 is SGHTA, CDR2 FQGNSA, per germline. CDR3 size: 14 residues. Trimming removed 4 bases from V and 3 bases from J, with 12 bases in between.

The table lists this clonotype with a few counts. This chain's CDR3 is CASSFSSTNEKLFF. The CDR3 bases are TGTGCCAGCAGTTTCTCATCAACTAATGAAAAACTGTTTTTT. The chain links TRBV12-3 or TRBV12-4 to TRBJ1-4; D gene ambiguous. Between the trimmed V and J ends, which lost 3 bases and 0 bases, there was a span of 5 bases. The CDR3 loop spans 14 amino acids.

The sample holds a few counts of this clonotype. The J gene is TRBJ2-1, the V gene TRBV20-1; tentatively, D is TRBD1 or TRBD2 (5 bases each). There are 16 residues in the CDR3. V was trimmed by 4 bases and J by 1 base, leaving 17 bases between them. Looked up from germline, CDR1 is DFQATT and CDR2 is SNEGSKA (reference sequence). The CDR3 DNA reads TGCAGTGCTATCCCCCGGGACGGGTTTTCCTACAATGAGCAGTTCTTC. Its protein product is CSAIPRDGFSYNEQFF.

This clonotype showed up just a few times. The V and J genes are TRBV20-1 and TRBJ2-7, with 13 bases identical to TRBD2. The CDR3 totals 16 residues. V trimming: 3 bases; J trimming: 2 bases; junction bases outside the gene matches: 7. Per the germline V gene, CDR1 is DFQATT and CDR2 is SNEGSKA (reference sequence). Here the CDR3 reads CSARGTSGKLAYEQYF. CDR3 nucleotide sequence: TGCAGTGCTAGGGGGACTAGCGGGAAATTAGCCTACGAGCAGTACTTC.

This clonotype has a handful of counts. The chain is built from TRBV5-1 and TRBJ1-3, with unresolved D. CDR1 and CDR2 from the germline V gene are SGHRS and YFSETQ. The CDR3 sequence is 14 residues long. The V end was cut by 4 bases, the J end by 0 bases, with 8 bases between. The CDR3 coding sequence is TGCGCCAGCAGCCAGGCAGTCTCTGGAAACACCATATATTTT. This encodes CASSQAVSGNTIYF.

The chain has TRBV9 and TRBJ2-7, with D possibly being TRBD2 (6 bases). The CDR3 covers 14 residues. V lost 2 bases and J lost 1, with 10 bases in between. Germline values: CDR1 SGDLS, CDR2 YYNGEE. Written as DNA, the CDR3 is TGTGCCAGCAGCGTCGGGACTCTATCCTACGAGCAGTACTTC. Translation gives CASSVGTLSYEQYF.

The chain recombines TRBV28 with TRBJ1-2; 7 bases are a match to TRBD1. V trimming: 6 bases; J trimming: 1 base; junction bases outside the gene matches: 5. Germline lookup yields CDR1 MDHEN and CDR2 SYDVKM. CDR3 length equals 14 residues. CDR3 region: CASRLGQLNYGYTF. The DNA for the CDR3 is TGTGCCAGCAGACTGGGACAGCTTAACTATGGCTACACCTTC.

This CDR3 is CASSLTSGRAYEQYF. The CDR3 DNA follows: TGTGCCAGCAGCTTGACTAGCGGGAGAGCCTACGAGCAGTACTTC. J is TRBJ2-7 and V is TRBV7-9; 12 bases are a match to TRBD2. The CDR3 loop spans 15 amino acids. The V segment lost 3 bases and the J segment 2 bases; nucleotides outside the gene matches: 2. Germline values: CDR1 SEHNR, CDR2 FQNEAQ (reference sequence).

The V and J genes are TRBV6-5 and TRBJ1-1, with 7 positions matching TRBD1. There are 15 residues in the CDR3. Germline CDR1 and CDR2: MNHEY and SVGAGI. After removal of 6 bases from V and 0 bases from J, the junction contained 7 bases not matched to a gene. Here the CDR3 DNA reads TGTGCCAGCAGCCAATGGGGACAGCTGAACACTGAAGCTTTCTTT. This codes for CASSQWGQLNTEAFF.

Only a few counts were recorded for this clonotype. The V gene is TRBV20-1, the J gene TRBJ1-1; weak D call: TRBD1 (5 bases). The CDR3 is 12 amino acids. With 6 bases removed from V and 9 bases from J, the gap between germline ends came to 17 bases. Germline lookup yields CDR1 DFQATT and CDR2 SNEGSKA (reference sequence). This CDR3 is CSATGALFKAFF. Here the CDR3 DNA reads TGCAGTGCAACCGGGGCACTGTTCAAAGCTTTCTTT.

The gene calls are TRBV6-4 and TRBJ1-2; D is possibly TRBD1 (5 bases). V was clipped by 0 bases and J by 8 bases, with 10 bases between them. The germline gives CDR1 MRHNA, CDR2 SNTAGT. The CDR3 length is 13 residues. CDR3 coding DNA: TGTGCCAGCAGTGACTCCGACAGAGGGGGCTACACCTTC. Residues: CASSDSDRGGYTF.

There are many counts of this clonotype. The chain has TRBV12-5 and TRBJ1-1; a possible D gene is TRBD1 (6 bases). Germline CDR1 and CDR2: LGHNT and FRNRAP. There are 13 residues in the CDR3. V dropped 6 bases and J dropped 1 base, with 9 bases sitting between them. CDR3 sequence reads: CASGWGRNTEAFF. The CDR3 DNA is TGTGCTAGTGGCTGGGGGCGGAACACTGAAGCTTTCTTT.

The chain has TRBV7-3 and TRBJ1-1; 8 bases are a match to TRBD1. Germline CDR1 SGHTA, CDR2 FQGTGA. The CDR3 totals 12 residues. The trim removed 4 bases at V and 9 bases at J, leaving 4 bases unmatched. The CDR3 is CASSYGQGKAFF. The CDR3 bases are TGTGCCAGCAGCTACGGACAGGGAAAAGCTTTCTTT.

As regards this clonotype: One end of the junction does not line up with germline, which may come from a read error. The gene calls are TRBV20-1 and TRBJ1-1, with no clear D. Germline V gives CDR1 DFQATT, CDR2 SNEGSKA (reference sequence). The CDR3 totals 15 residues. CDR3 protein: CSAGDQQRINTEAFF. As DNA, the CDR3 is TGCAGTGCTGGAGATCAACAGAGAATAAACACTGAAGCTTTCTTT.

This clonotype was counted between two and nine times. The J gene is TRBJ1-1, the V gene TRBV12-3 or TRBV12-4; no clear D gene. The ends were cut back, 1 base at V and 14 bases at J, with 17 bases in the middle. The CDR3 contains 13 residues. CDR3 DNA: TGTGCCAGCAGTTTAGATTTTAGGACCGCCAGCTTCTTT. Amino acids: CASSLDFRTASFF.

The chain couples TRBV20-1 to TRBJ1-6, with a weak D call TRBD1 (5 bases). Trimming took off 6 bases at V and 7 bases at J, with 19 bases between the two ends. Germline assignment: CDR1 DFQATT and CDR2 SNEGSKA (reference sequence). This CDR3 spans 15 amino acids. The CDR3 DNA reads TGCAGTGCCCGGACTAAGAGGGGCAACAATTCACCCCTCCACTTT. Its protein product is CSARTKRGNNSPLHF.

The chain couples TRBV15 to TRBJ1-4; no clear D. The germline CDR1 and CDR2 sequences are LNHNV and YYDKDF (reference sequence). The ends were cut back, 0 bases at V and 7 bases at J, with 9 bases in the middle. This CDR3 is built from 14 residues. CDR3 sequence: CATSREQLGEKLFF. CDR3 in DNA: TGTGCCACCAGCAGAGAACAATTAGGTGAAAAACTGTTTTTT.

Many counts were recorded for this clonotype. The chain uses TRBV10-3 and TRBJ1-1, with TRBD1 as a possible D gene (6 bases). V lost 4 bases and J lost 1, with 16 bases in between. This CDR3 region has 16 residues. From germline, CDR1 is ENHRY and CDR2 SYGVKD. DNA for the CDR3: TGTGCCATCAGTGGGGGGGCCGGACAAAGGAACACTGAAGCTTTCTTT. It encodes CAISGGAGQRNTEAFF.

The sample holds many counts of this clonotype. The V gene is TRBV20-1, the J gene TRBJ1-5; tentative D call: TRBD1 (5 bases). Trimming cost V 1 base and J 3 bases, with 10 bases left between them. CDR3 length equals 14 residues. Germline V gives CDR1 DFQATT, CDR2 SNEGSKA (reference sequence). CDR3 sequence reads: CSARAGGFNQPQHF. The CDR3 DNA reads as TGCAGTGCTAGAGCGGGGGGATTCAATCAGCCCCAGCATTTT.

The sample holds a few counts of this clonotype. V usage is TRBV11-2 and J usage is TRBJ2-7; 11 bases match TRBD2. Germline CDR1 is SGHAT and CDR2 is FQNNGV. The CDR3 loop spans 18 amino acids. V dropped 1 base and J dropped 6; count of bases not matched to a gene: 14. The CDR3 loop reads CASSLGTSGPVVVREQYF. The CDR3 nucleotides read TGTGCCAGCAGCTTAGGGACTAGCGGGCCTGTGGTTGTGCGCGAGCAGTACTTC. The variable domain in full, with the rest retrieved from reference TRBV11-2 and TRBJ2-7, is EAGVAQSPRYKIIEKRQSVAFWCNPISGHATLYWYQQILGQGPKLLIQFQNNGVVDDSQLPKDRFSAERLKGVDSTLKIQPAKLEDSAVYLCASSLGTSGPVVVREQYFGPGTRLTVT.

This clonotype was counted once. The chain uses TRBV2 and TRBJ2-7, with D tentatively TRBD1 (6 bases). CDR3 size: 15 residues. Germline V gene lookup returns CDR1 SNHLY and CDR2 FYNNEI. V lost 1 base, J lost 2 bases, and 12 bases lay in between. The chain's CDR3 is CASSEGQAQTYEQYF. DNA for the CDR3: TGTGCCAGCAGTGAAGGACAGGCGCAGACCTACGAGCAGTACTTC.

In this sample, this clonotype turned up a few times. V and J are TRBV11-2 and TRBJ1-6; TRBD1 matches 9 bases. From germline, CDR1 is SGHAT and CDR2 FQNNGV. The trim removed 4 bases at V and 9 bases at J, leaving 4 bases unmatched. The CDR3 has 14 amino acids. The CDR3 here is CASSSQGARSPLHF. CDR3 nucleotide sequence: TGTGCCAGCAGCTCACAGGGGGCTCGTTCACCCCTCCACTTT. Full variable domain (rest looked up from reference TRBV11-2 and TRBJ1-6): EAGVAQSPRYKIIEKRQSVAFWCNPISGHATLYWYQQILGQGPKLLIQFQNNGVVDDSQLPKDRFSAERLKGVDSTLKIQPAKLEDSAVYLCASSSQGARSPLHFGNGTRLTVT.

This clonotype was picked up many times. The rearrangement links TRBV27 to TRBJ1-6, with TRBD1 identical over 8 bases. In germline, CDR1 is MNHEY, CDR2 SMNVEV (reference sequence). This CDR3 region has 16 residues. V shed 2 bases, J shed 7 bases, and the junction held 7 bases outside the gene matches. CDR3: CASSLTRQGRNSPLHF. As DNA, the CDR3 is TGTGCCAGCAGTTTAACTCGACAGGGGCGGAATTCACCCCTCCACTTT.

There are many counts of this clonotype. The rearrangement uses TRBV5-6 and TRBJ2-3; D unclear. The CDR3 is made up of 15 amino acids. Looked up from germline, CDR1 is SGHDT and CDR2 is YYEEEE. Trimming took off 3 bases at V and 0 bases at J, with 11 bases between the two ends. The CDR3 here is CASSSPTGSTDTQYF. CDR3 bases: TGTGCCAGCAGCTCGCCGACGGGCAGCACAGATACGCAGTATTTT.

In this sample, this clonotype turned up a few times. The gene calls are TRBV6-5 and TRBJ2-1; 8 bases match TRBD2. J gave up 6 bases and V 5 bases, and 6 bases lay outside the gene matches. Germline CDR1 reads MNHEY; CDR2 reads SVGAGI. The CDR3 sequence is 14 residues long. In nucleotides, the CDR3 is TGTGCCAGCAGTCCGACCGGGACTAGCAATGAGCAGTTCTTC. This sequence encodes CASSPTGTSNEQFF.

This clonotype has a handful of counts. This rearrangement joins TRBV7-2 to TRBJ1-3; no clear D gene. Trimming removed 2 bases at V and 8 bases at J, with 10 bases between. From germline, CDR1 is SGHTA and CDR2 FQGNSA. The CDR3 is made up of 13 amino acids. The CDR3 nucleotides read TGTGCCAGCAGCTTACAAGGCCTCGACACCATATATTTT. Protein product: CASSLQGLDTIYF.

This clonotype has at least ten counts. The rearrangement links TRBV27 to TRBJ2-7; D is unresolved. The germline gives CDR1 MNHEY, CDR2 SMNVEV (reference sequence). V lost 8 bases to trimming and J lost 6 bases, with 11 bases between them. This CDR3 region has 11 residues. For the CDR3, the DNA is TGTGCCAGCGCGAACTTCGGCGAGCAGTACTTC. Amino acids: CASANFGEQYF.